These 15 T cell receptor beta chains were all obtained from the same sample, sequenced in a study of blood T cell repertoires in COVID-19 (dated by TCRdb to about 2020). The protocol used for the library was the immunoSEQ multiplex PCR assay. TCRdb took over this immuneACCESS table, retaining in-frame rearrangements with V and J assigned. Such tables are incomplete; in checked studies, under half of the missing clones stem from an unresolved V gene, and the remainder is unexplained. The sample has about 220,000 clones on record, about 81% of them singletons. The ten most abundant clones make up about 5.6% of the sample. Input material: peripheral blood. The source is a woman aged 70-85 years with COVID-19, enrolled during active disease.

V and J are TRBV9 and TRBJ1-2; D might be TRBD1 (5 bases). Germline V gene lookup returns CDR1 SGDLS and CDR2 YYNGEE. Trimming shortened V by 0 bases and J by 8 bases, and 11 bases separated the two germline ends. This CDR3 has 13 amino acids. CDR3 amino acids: CASSVGPGEGYTF. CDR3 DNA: TGTGCCAGCAGCGTAGGGCCGGGGGAAGGCTACACCTTC.

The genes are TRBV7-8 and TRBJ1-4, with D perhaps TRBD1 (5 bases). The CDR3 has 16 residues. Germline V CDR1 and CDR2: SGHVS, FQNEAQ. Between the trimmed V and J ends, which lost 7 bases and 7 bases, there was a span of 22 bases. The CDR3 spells CASTSSARGLGEKLFF. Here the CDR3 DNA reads TGTGCCAGCACCTCCTCCGCCCGGGGACTCGGTGAAAAACTGTTTTTT. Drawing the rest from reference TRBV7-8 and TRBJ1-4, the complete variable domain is GAGVSQSPRYKVAKRGQDVALRCDPISGHVSLFWYQQALGQGPEFLTYFQNEAQLDKSGLPSDRFFAERPEGSVSTLKIQRTQQEDSAVYLCASTSSARGLGEKLFFGSGTQLSVL.

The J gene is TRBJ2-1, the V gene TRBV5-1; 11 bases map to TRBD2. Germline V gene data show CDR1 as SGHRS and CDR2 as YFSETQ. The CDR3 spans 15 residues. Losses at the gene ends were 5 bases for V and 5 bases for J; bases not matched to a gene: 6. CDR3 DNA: TGCGCCAGCAGGACCGGGACTAGCGGAAACAATGAGCAGTTCTTC. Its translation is CASRTGTSGNNEQFF.

The DNA of the CDR3 is TGTGCCAGCAGCCGACAGGGGAGCACTGGAAACACCATATATTTT. Its protein is CASSRQGSTGNTIYF. The chain joins TRBV14 to TRBJ1-3, with 8 nucleotides matching TRBD1. The CDR3 loop spans 15 amino acids. CDR1 and CDR2 (germline): SGHDN, FVKESK. J gave up 2 bases and V 4 bases, and 4 bases lay outside the gene matches.

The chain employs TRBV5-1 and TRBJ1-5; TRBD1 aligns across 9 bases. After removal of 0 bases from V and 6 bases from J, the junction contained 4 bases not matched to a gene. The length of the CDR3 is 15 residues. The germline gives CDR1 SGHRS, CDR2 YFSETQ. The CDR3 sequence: CASSLETGGGQPQHF. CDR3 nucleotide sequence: TGCGCCAGCAGCTTGGAAACAGGGGGCGGTCAGCCCCAGCATTTT.

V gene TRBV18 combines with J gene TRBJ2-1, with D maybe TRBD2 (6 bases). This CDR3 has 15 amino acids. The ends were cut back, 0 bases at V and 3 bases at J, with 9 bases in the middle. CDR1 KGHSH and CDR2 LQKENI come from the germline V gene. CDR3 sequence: CASSPPTSHYNEQFF. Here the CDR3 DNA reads TGTGCCAGCTCACCACCCACTAGCCACTACAATGAGCAGTTCTTC. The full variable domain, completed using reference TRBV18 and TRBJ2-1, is NAGVMQNPRHLVRRRGQEARLRCSPMKGHSHVYWYRQLPEEGLKFMVYLQKENIIDESGMPKERFSAEFPKEGPSILRIQQVVRGDSAAYFCASSPPTSHYNEQFFGPGTRLTVL.

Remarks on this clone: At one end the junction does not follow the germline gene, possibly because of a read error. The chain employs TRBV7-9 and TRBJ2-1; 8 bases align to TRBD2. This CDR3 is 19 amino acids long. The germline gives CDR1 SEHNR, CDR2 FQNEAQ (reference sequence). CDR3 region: CASSNLKGRSGGSYNEQFF. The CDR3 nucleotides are TGTGCCAGCAGCAACCTAAAGGGTCGAAGCGGGGGATCCTATAATGAGCAGTTCTTC.

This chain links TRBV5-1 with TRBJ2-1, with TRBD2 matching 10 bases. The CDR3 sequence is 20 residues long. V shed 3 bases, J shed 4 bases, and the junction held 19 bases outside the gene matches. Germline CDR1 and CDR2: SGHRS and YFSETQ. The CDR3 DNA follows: TGCGCCAGCAGCTCAACGGGGCTAGCGGGGGTCCACATGAAATACAATGAGCAGTTCTTC. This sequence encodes CASSSTGLAGVHMKYNEQFF.

The CDR3 sequence: CASGRTGDTGELFF. The CDR3 nucleotides read TGTGCTAGTGGTCGGACAGGGGACACCGGGGAGCTGTTTTTT. This chain joins TRBV12-5 and TRBJ2-2, with TRBD1 matching over 9 bases. Germline V CDR1 and CDR2: LGHNT, FRNRAP. The CDR3 length is 14 residues. V was clipped by 5 bases and J by 3 bases; unmatched bases: 1. Together with reference TRBV12-5 and TRBJ2-2, the CDR3 gives the full variable domain: DARVTQTPRHKVTEMGQEVTMRCQPILGHNTVFWYRQTMMQGLELLAYFRNRAPLDDSGMPKDRFSAEMPDATLATLKIQPSEPRDSAVYFCASGRTGDTGELFFGEGSRLTVL.

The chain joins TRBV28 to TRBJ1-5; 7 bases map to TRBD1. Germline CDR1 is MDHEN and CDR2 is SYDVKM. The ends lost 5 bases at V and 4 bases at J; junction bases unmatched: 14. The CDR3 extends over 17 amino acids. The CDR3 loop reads CASSRTGWVKNNQPQHF. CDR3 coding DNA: TGTGCCAGCAGTCGGACAGGTTGGGTGAAAAATAATCAGCCCCAGCATTTT.

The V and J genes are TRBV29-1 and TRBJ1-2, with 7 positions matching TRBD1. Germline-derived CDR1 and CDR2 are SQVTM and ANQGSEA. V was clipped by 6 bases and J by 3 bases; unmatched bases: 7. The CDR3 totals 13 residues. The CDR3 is CSVGDRVDYGYTF. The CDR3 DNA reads TGCAGCGTGGGTGACAGGGTGGACTATGGCTACACCTTC.

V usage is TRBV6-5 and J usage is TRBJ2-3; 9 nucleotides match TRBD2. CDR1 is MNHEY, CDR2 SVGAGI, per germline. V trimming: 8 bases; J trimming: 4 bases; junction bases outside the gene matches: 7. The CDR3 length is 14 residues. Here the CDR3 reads CASVGGRVADTQYF. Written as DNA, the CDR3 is TGTGCCAGCGTTGGCGGGAGGGTTGCAGATACGCAGTATTTT.

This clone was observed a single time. The CDR3 protein is CASSPSGIAGELFF. CDR3 bases: TGCGCCAGCAGTCCTAGCGGGATCGCCGGGGAGCTGTTTTTT. V gene TRBV10-2 combines with J gene TRBJ2-2; TRBD2 matches 9 bases. Trimming at V came to 5 bases and at J to 6 bases, leaving 4 bases not matched to a gene. CDR1 is WSHSY, CDR2 SAAADI, per germline. This CDR3 has 14 amino acids.

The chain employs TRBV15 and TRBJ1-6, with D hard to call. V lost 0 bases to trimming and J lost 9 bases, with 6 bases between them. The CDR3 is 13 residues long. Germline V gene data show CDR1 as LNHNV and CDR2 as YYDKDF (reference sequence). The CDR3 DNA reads TGTGCCACCAGCAGAGACCTACCTTCACCCCTCCACTTT. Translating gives CATSRDLPSPLHF.

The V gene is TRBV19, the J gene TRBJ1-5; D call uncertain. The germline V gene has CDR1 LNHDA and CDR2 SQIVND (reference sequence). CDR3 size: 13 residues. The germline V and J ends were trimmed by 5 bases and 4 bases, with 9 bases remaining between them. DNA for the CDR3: TGTGCCAGTAGTCTCGACGGGAATCAGCCCCAGCATTTT. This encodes CASSLDGNQPQHF.